The 23 T cell receptor beta chains below were found in one sample sequenced in a study of shared clonotypes between healthy human individuals. Libraries were prepared by immunoSEQ multiplex PCR; TCRdb keeps only in-frame clonotypes and omits some of them. The table has about 960,000 clones, about 80% seen once; the top ten hold about 1.5%. The sample consisted of memory CD4+ T cells sorted from blood. Subset: CD45RA-negative fraction. The source of these receptors is a man aged 18 to 30 in good health.

The V call is TRBV5-1, the J call TRBJ2-3; D not resolved. This CDR3 spans 14 amino acids. Germline lookup yields CDR1 SGHRS and CDR2 YFSETQ. With 0 bases removed from V and 3 bases from J, the gap between germline ends came to 8 bases. CDR3 sequence (DNA): TGCGCCAGCAGCTTGGACGGCAGGACAGATACGCAGTATTTT. Residues: CASSLDGRTDTQYF.

With respect to this clone: The junction and the germline gene differ at one end; a read error may be behind it. The rearrangement uses TRBV7-7 and TRBJ2-3; TRBD2 might be the D (6 bases). The CDR3 is 16 residues long. Germline V lookup: CDR1 SSHAT, CDR2 FNYEAQ (reference sequence). CDR3 nucleotide sequence: TGTGCTAGCAGCTTAGGGGACTCCCGTTCTACAGATACGCAGTATTTT. Its protein is CASSLGDSRSTDTQYF.

The chain joins TRBV7-6 to TRBJ2-7, with D tentatively TRBD1 (6 bases). This CDR3 region has 15 residues. V lost 0 bases and J lost 2, with 11 bases in between. Germline V lookup: CDR1 SGHVS, CDR2 FNYEAQ. The CDR3 here is CASSLAPGVAYEQYF. The CDR3 nucleotides are TGTGCCAGCAGCTTAGCGCCAGGGGTAGCCTACGAGCAGTACTTC.

The chain uses TRBV30 and TRBJ1-4; TRBD1 matches at 8 bases. The CDR3 consists of 13 residues. J lost 7 bases, V lost 4 bases, and 5 bases had no gene match. Looked up from germline, CDR1 is GTSNPN and CDR2 is SVGIG (reference sequence). CDR3 sequence reads: CAWNRGTTEKLFF. CDR3 coding DNA: TGTGCCTGGAACAGGGGGACGACTGAAAAACTGTTTTTT.

The chain joins TRBV10-3 to TRBJ2-1; 13 bases match TRBD2. After removal of 3 bases from V and 9 bases from J, the junction contained 14 bases not matched to a gene. In germline, CDR1 is ENHRY, CDR2 SYGVKD. This CDR3 region has 18 residues. The CDR3 nucleotides read TGTGCCATCAGTGATGTGGCCCCTACTAGCGGGAGGGCCCTTGAGCAGTTCTTC. It encodes CAISDVAPTSGRALEQFF.

This clone was seen more than once but under ten times. This chain connects TRBV29-1 to TRBJ1-2; a possible D gene is TRBD1 (5 bases). The germline V gene encodes CDR1 SQVTM and CDR2 ANQGSEA. Trimming cost V 6 bases and J 6 bases, with 11 bases left between them. The CDR3 loop spans 11 amino acids. The CDR3 nucleotides are TGCAGCGTGTGGACATTAGATGGCTACACCTTC. Its protein product is CSVWTLDGYTF. Full variable domain (outside the CDR3, taken from reference TRBV29-1 and TRBJ1-2): SAVISQKPSRDICQRGTSLTIQCQVDSQVTMMFWYRQQPGQSLTLIATANQGSEATYESGFVIDKFPISRPNLTFSTLTVSNMSPEDSSIYLCSVWTLDGYTFGSGTRLTVV.

This chain links TRBV4-3 with TRBJ2-1, with D perhaps matching TRBD2 (5 bases). The CDR3 consists of 16 residues. Deletions cut 0 bases from V and 0 bases from J, with 9 bases between. Germline V CDR1 and CDR2: LGHNA, YSLEER. DNA for the CDR3: TGCGCCAGCAGCCAAGAATGGACTGGCTCCTACAATGAGCAGTTCTTC. This gives the protein CASSQEWTGSYNEQFF.

This chain connects TRBV28 to TRBJ1-1; unclear D gene. V lost 7 bases and J 4 bases, leaving 22 bases between the germline ends. CDR3 size: 16 residues. Per the germline V gene, CDR1 is MDHEN and CDR2 is SYDVKM. CDR3 DNA: TGTGCCAGCAACTCTAACAAACGGATACCACTCACTGAAGCTTTCTTT. This translates into CASNSNKRIPLTEAFF.

This clone was observed a few times. This chain joins TRBV20-1 and TRBJ1-1, with a tentative D call TRBD1 (5 bases). This CDR3 is 11 amino acids long. The germline V gene encodes CDR1 DFQATT and CDR2 SNEGSKA (reference sequence). V was pared by 4 bases and J by 6 bases, with 9 bases between. The CDR3 reads CSATIGAEAFF. CDR3 DNA: TGCAGTGCTACCATAGGGGCTGAAGCTTTCTTT.

This clone was recorded only once. V usage is TRBV7-3 and J usage is TRBJ2-3; D unclear. V lost 0 bases and J lost 3, with 7 bases in between. Germline V gene sequence: CDR1 SGHTA, CDR2 FQGTGA. The CDR3 has 14 amino acids. CDR3 nucleotide sequence: TGTGCCAGCAGCTTAACCCCCTGGACAGATACGCAGTATTTT. It encodes CASSLTPWTDTQYF.

Notes on this clone: The sample carries other DNA sequences with the same CDR3. The J gene is TRBJ2-5, the V gene TRBV7-2; D is unclear. CDR3 length: 11 amino acids. Germline V gene data show CDR1 as SGHTA and CDR2 as FQGNSA. Between the trimmed V and J ends, which lost 4 bases and 5 bases, there was a span of 5 bases. CDR3 protein: CASSSHETQYF. CDR3 coding DNA: TGTGCCAGCAGCTCGCATGAGACCCAGTACTTC. Together with reference TRBV7-2 and TRBJ2-5, the CDR3 gives the full variable domain: GAGVSQSPSNKVTEKGKDVELRCDPISGHTALYWYRQSLGQGLEFLIYFQGNSAPDKSGLPSDRFSAERTGGSVSTLTIQRTQQEDSAVYLCASSSHETQYFGPGTRLLVL.

This rearrangement joins TRBV11-2 to TRBJ1-2; D is ambiguous. Trimming pared 1 base from V and 3 bases from J, leaving 9 bases between. Germline CDR1 and CDR2: SGHAT and FQNNGV. This CDR3 contains 14 residues. The CDR3: CASSLVHGDYGYTF. In DNA, the CDR3 is TGTGCCAGCAGCTTAGTACACGGGGACTATGGCTACACCTTC.

The chain recombines TRBV28 with TRBJ2-7; possible D gene TRBD2, 6 bases. Between the trimmed V and J ends, which lost 2 bases and 4 bases, there was a span of 18 bases. The CDR3 is 16 amino acids. The germline V gene has CDR1 MDHEN and CDR2 SYDVKM. CDR3 nucleotides: TGTGCCAGCAGTTTAAACCTTCTGGCGGGGCAGTACGAGCAGTACTTC. Protein sequence: CASSLNLLAGQYEQYF.

Points on this clone: One junction end does not reproduce the germline sequence, and a read error may be involved. The chain has TRBV7-7 and TRBJ2-2, with 13 positions matching TRBD2. Germline values: CDR1 SSHAT, CDR2 FNYEAQ (reference sequence). The CDR3 has 15 amino acids. CDR3 nucleotide sequence: TGTGCTAGCAGCTCCGGACTAGCGGGAGCAGGGGAGCTGTTTTTT. Translation: CASSSGLAGAGELFF.

This clone was detected only once. The chain combines TRBV28 with TRBJ1-1; D unresolved. Germline-derived CDR1 and CDR2 are MDHEN and SYDVKM. The V and J ends lost 4 bases and 11 bases respectively, with 11 bases between them. CDR3 size: 11 residues. The CDR3 DNA sequence: TGTGCCAGCAGTTCAAATTTTAAGGCTTTCTTT. It specifies CASSSNFKAFF.

The chain has TRBV7-9 and TRBJ2-7; TRBD2 matches 9 bases. Germline lookup yields CDR1 SEHNR and CDR2 FQNEAQ (reference sequence). The CDR3 spans 14 residues. V shed 3 bases and J 6 bases; nucleotides not matched to a gene: 6. The CDR3 DNA is TGTGCCAGCAGCTTCACCGGGACTAGCACCGAGCAGTACTTC. This translates into CASSFTGTSTEQYF. Supplemented by reference TRBV7-9 and TRBJ2-7, the full variable domain reads DTGVSQNPRHKITKRGQNVTFRCDPISEHNRLYWYRQTLGQGPEFLTYFQNEAQLEKSRLLSDRFSAERPKGSFSTLEIQRTEQGDSAMYLCASSFTGTSTEQYFGPGTRLTVT.

The V and J genes are TRBV27 and TRBJ2-7, with TRBD1 matching over 8 bases. Germline CDR1 is MNHEY and CDR2 is SMNVEV (reference sequence). The CDR3 runs 15 residues. With 8 bases clipped from V and 1 base from J, the junction kept 10 bases outside the gene matches. The CDR3 spells CASRPGTGMSYEQYF. The CDR3 DNA sequence: TGTGCCAGCCGGCCCGGGACAGGTATGTCCTACGAGCAGTACTTC.

On this clone itself: Other DNA sequences from this sample encode an identical CDR3 as well. The J gene is TRBJ1-4, the V gene TRBV11-2; D not resolved. The CDR3 runs to 13 residues. Per the germline V gene, CDR1 is SGHAT and CDR2 is FQNNGV. Trimming took 5 bases from V and 8 from J, leaving 12 bases between them. The DNA for the CDR3 is TGTGCCAGCAGCCCATCGACGGGGGAAAAACTGTTTTTT. Translating it yields CASSPSTGEKLFF.

This chain uses TRBV5-1 with TRBJ2-3; D might be TRBD1 (5 bases). Trimming removed 4 bases at V and 5 bases at J, with 14 bases between. Germline V lookup: CDR1 SGHRS, CDR2 YFSETQ. The CDR3 length is 14 residues. CDR3 sequence: CASSPQGVLDTQYF. Here the CDR3 DNA reads TGCGCCAGCAGCCCCCAAGGGGTCCTAGATACGCAGTATTTT.

V usage is TRBV2 and J usage is TRBJ2-7; 12 bases align to TRBD2. Germline CDR1 and CDR2: SNHLY and FYNNEI. Trimming removed 6 bases from V and 5 bases from J; junction bases left unmatched: 8. This CDR3 region has 15 residues. CDR3 region: CASSPLTSGGHEQYF. CDR3 DNA sequence: TGTGCCAGCAGCCCCTTGACTAGCGGGGGCCACGAGCAGTACTTC.

The V and J genes are TRBV7-2 and TRBJ2-7; 8 nucleotides match TRBD2. Germline CDR1 SGHTA, CDR2 FQGNSA. V lost 3 bases to trimming and J lost 5 bases; unmatched junction nucleotides: 15. The CDR3 is 17 amino acids. The CDR3: CASSFVWGGGRRNEQYF. CDR3 in DNA: TGTGCCAGCAGCTTCGTTTGGGGAGGCGGGAGGCGAAACGAGCAGTACTTC.

V is TRBV10-1 and J is TRBJ2-5; D possibly corresponds to TRBD1 (6 bases). Germline CDR1 and CDR2: WNHNN and SYGVQD (reference sequence). This CDR3 has 13 residues. Trimming stripped 3 bases from V and 7 bases from J, with 12 bases between. The CDR3 protein is CASSERQTGTQYF. CDR3 DNA sequence: TGCGCCAGCAGTGAAAGGCAGACAGGGACCCAGTACTTC.

The chain carries TRBV6-1 and TRBJ2-1; D may be TRBD2 (6 bases). The CDR3 is made up of 13 amino acids. Germline V gene sequence: CDR1 MNHNS, CDR2 SASEGT. Trimming took 4 bases from V and 5 from J, leaving 9 bases between them. CDR3 residues: CASSVAGNNEQFF. The CDR3 DNA sequence: TGTGCCAGCAGTGTTGCGGGGAACAATGAGCAGTTCTTC.